A selection of T cell receptor beta chains follows, all from one sample in a study of blood T cell repertoires in COVID-19. The repertoire was sequenced with immunoSEQ multiplex PCR; TCRdb's copy has only in-frame clones and lacks some. The table has fewer than 650,000 clones, approximately 91% seen once; the top ten hold roughly 8%. The sequencing sample was made of peripheral blood. These receptors all stem from a woman aged 50 to 65 with COVID-19, enrolled during active disease. CDR3s include the opening cysteine and the closing phenylalanine or tryptophan. The D gene is left open where the match is weak. Clone size, where shown, is once, few, many, or a class for clones that have expanded.

d_call,clone_size,v_call,j_call,cdr3_nt,cdr3_aa
NA,NA,TRBV29-1,TRBJ2-1,TGCAGCGTTGTTGGGAGTGAGCAGTTCTTC,CSVVGSEQFF
NA,NA,TRBV19,TRBJ1-4,TGTGCCAGTAGTATAGACTACCACACGCGAGGAAAACTGTTTTTT,CASSIDYHTRGKLFF
NA,NA,TRBV29-1,TRBJ2-7,TGCAGCGCCGGCGACCCCGGGCTAGGGGCCAACGAGCAGTACTTC,CSAGDPGLGANEQYF
NA,NA,TRBV3-1/TRBV3-2,TRBJ1-4,TGTGCCAGCAGCCAACTAGCAACTAATGAAAAACTGTTTTTT,CASSQLATNEKLFF
TRBD1,NA,TRBV5-6,TRBJ1-5,TGTGCCAGCAGCTTATGGGACAGAGAGAATCAGCCCCAGCATTTT,CASSLWDRENQPQHF
NA,once,TRBV3-1/TRBV3-2,TRBJ1-3,TGTGCCAGCAGCCTCACCAGGGGTTCTAACACCATATATTTT,CASSLTRGSNTIYF
NA,NA,TRBV5-1,TRBJ2-3,TGCGCCAGCAGCTTCCTGACAGACACAGATACGCAGTATTTT,CASSFLTDTDTQYF
NA,NA,TRBV3-1/TRBV3-2,TRBJ1-2,TGTGCCAGCAGCCCAAGCTTATCTGTCGGCTATGGCTACACCTTC,CASSPSLSVGYGYTF
NA,NA,TRBV12-3/TRBV12-4,TRBJ1-2,TGTGCCAGCAGTATGGGGGCCAACTATGGCTACACCTTC,CASSMGANYGYTF
NA,NA,TRBV23-1,TRBJ2-2,TGCGCCAGCAGTCACCACAGGGACACCGGGGAGCTGTTTTTT,CASSHHRDTGELFF
NA,NA,TRBV2,TRBJ1-5,TGTGCCAGCAGTGGGCCGGGGCAGCCCCAGCATTTT,CASSGPGQPQHF
TRBD1,NA,TRBV28,TRBJ2-7,TGTGCCAGCAGTTTATCTCAAGGACAGGCTTCCTACGAGCAGTACTTC,CASSLSQGQASYEQYF
TRBD1,NA,TRBV6-5,TRBJ2-7,TGTGCCAGCAGTTTGGGACAGGGATACGAGCAGTACTTC,CASSLGQGYEQYF
NA,NA,TRBV5-1,TRBJ1-2,TGCGCCAGCAGATTCGACAGGAGCTATGGCTACACCTTC,CASRFDRSYGYTF
NA,NA,TRBV24-1,TRBJ1-2,TGTGCCACCAGTGATTCGTACAGGGAGCGGGGCTACACCTTC,CATSDSYRERGYTF
NA,NA,TRBV24-1,TRBJ2-3,TGTGCCACCAGTGATCCGACAGGGAGGAGGGCGGATACGCAGTATTTT,CATSDPTGRRADTQYF
NA,NA,TRBV7-9,TRBJ2-3,TGTGCCAGCAGCTTTGGCGGGGAAAGCACAGATACGCAGTATTTT,CASSFGGESTDTQYF
TRBD1,NA,TRBV27,TRBJ1-2,TGTGCCAGCAGTTTATCTGCAGGGGGCGTCGGCTATGGCTACACCTTC,CASSLSAGGVGYGYTF
TRBD1,NA,TRBV6-5,TRBJ1-2,TGTGCCAGCAGCTTGGGACAGGGAGTCGGCTACACCTTC,CASSLGQGVGYTF
NA,once,TRBV11-2,TRBJ2-7,TGTGCCAGCAGCCTCGAAGGGAGTTCGACCTACGAGCAGTACTTC,CASSLEGSSTYEQYF
NA,NA,TRBV7-3,TRBJ2-3,TGTGCCAGCAGCTTGAATAGGGGCGATACGCAGTATTTT,CASSLNRGDTQYF
TRBD1,NA,TRBV6-5,TRBJ1-2,TGTGCCAGCAGCTTCGACAGGGGGCTTGCTGGCTACACCTTC,CASSFDRGLAGYTF
TRBD2,NA,TRBV5-1,TRBJ2-5,TGCGCCAGCAATCCTAGCGGGGGGGCCGGAGAGACCCAGTACTTC,CASNPSGGAGETQYF